A selection of T cell receptor beta chains follows, all from one sample in a study of T cell responses to AZD1222 COVID-19 vaccine. Some clones are missing from TCRdb's copy, which holds only in-frame ones; the method was immunoSEQ multiplex PCR. The sample carries more than 85,000 clones, over 75% recorded once. Here the sequenced sample was peripheral blood, taken on day 0 of MenACWY control vaccination. The receptors were sampled from an adult in good health. The CDR3 runs from the conserved cysteine through the conserved F or W. The D gene is left open where the match is weak. Clone size is not always given. Where it is, it says once, few, many or a class for expanded clones.

cdr3_aa: CASSVGQGGNTGELFF; cdr3_nt: TGTGCCAGCAGCGTGGGGCAGGGGGGAAACACCGGGGAGCTGTTTTTT; v_call: TRBV9; clone_size: NA; d_call: NA; j_call: TRBJ2-2
cdr3_aa: CASTLGPSGTSGRAKAHEQYF; cdr3_nt: TGTGCCAGCACCCTAGGTCCCTCCGGGACTAGCGGGAGGGCCAAGGCTCACGAGCAGTACTTC; v_call: TRBV7-9; clone_size: NA; d_call: TRBD2; j_call: TRBJ2-7
cdr3_aa: CASSLAGTRSYNEQFF; cdr3_nt: TGTGCCAGCAGCTTAGCGGGGACCAGGTCCTACAATGAGCAGTTCTTC; v_call: TRBV7-2; clone_size: NA; d_call: NA; j_call: TRBJ2-1
cdr3_aa: CASNRQGTDTQYF; cdr3_nt: TGTGCCAGCAACCGGCAGGGTACAGATACGCAGTATTTT; v_call: TRBV28; clone_size: NA; d_call: NA; j_call: TRBJ2-3
cdr3_aa: CASSHTWNEQFF; cdr3_nt: TGTGCCAGCAGCCATACTTGGAATGAGCAGTTCTTC; v_call: TRBV6-6; clone_size: once; d_call: NA; j_call: TRBJ2-1
cdr3_aa: CASSQVTSLKTNEKLFF; cdr3_nt: TGCGCCAGCAGCCAAGTTACAAGCCTTAAGACTAATGAAAAACTGTTTTTT; v_call: TRBV4-1; clone_size: NA; d_call: NA; j_call: TRBJ1-4
cdr3_aa: CASSHNQPQHF; cdr3_nt: TGTGCCAGCAGCCACAATCAGCCCCAGCATTTT; v_call: TRBV28; clone_size: NA; d_call: NA; j_call: TRBJ1-5
cdr3_aa: CASSLEGTGSGNTIYF; cdr3_nt: TGCGCCAGCAGCTTGGAGGGCACAGGCTCTGGAAACACCATATATTTT; v_call: TRBV5-1; clone_size: NA; d_call: NA; j_call: TRBJ1-3
cdr3_aa: CASSPLLTSYEQYF; cdr3_nt: TGTGCCAGCAGCCCCCTACTCACAAGCTACGAGCAGTACTTC; v_call: TRBV3-1/TRBV3-2; clone_size: NA; d_call: NA; j_call: TRBJ2-7
cdr3_aa: CASSFSEEKQYF; cdr3_nt: TGTGCCAGCAGCTTCAGCGAGGAAAAGCAGTATTTT; v_call: TRBV9; clone_size: NA; d_call: NA; j_call: TRBJ2-3
cdr3_aa: CASSRRAAYNEQFF; cdr3_nt: TGTGCCAGCAGCCGTAGGGCAGCGTACAATGAGCAGTTCTTC; v_call: TRBV7-2; clone_size: NA; d_call: NA; j_call: TRBJ2-1
cdr3_aa: CASSQDSSGLDTQYF; cdr3_nt: TGTGCCAGCAGCCAAGACTCCTCAGGATTGGATACGCAGTATTTT; v_call: TRBV14; clone_size: hyperexpanded; d_call: NA; j_call: TRBJ2-3
cdr3_aa: CASRSPRDRAYEQYF; cdr3_nt: TGTGCCAGCAGGTCCCCCCGGGACCGGGCCTACGAGCAGTACTTC; v_call: TRBV11-2; clone_size: NA; d_call: NA; j_call: TRBJ2-7
cdr3_aa: CASSQEPGGTDTHSQYF; cdr3_nt: TGCGCCAGCAGCCAAGAACCGGGCGGGACAGACACCCATTCGCAGTATTTT; v_call: TRBV4-1; clone_size: NA; d_call: NA; j_call: TRBJ2-3
cdr3_aa: CAIRASGRSDTQYF; cdr3_nt: TGTGCCATCAGGGCTAGCGGGAGGTCAGATACGCAGTATTTT; v_call: TRBV10-3; clone_size: NA; d_call: TRBD2; j_call: TRBJ2-3
cdr3_aa: CASSIQGGANEKLFF; cdr3_nt: TGTGCCAGCAGCATACAGGGTGGAGCTAATGAAAAACTGTTTTTT; v_call: TRBV6-2/TRBV6-3; clone_size: NA; d_call: NA; j_call: TRBJ1-4